Below, 22 T cell receptor beta chains from the same sample are listed, as sequenced in a study of blood T cell repertoires in COVID-19 (dated by TCRdb to 2018 to 2021). Library method: the immunoSEQ multiplex PCR assay. The source is immuneACCESS, and TCRdb retained only in-frame sequences with V and J called. Part of the clones is not carried over; for the studies checked, unresolved V genes explain less than half of this, and the remainder is unexplained. Across this sample there are more than 90,000 clones, with 80% to 90% seen only once. Of the sample, 11% is held by the ten largest clones. The sample taken for sequencing was peripheral blood. The receptors here all came from a woman aged 25 to 39 with acute or convalescent COVID-19.

This clone was recorded only once. This chain links TRBV11-3 with TRBJ1-3; TRBD1 matches at 7 bases. This CDR3 has 13 residues. The V segment lost 6 bases and the J segment 8 bases; nucleotides outside the gene matches: 7. Per the germline V gene, CDR1 is SGHNT and CDR2 is YENEEA. CDR3 in amino acids: CASSRDSGDTIYF. The DNA of the CDR3 is TGTGCCAGCAGTCGGGACAGCGGAGACACCATATATTTT.

The chain has TRBV6-5 and TRBJ1-5; D gene uncertain. There are 13 residues in the CDR3. Germline V gene sequence: CDR1 MNHEY, CDR2 SVGAGI. The ends were cut back, 8 bases at V and 5 bases at J, with 13 bases in the middle. CDR3 region: CASVSNFYQPQHF. CDR3 bases: TGTGCCAGCGTTTCCAATTTTTATCAGCCCCAGCATTTT.

The rearrangement joins TRBV5-1 to TRBJ1-6; D is undetermined. The CDR3 loop spans 16 amino acids. Trimming cost V 7 bases and J 9 bases, with 23 bases left between them. Germline V gene lookup returns CDR1 SGHRS and CDR2 YFSETQ. The CDR3 here is CASATGKGPKSSPLHF. CDR3 DNA sequence: TGCGCCAGCGCAACGGGGAAGGGCCCCAAAAGTTCACCCCTCCACTTT.

V and J are TRBV2 and TRBJ1-6; D is uncertain. CDR1 SNHLY and CDR2 FYNNEI come from the germline V gene. Trimming stripped 8 bases from V and 1 base from J, with 21 bases between. The CDR3 loop spans 18 amino acids. DNA for the CDR3: TGTGCCAGCGCCGAACGGGGAAGGACGGGGTCCTATAATTCACCCCTCCACTTT. The encoded protein is CASAERGRTGSYNSPLHF.

The chain has TRBV30 and TRBJ1-6; D uncertain. CDR1 is GTSNPN, CDR2 SVGIG, per germline (reference sequence). V lost 4 bases and J 11 bases, leaving 15 bases between the germline ends. The length of the CDR3 is 13 residues. The chain's CDR3 is CAWKPGPGTPLHF. In DNA form, the CDR3 reads TGTGCCTGGAAGCCAGGCCCCGGGACACCCCTCCACTTT. The variable domain in full, with the rest retrieved from reference TRBV30 and TRBJ1-6, is SQTIHQWPATLVQPVGSPLSLECTVEGTSNPNLYWYRQAAGRGLQLLFYSVGIGQISSEVPQNLSASRPQDRQFILSSKKLLLSDSGFYLCAWKPGPGTPLHFGNGTRLTVT.

This clone was seen only once. The chain recombines TRBV2 with TRBJ2-1; 8 bases line up with TRBD2. Germline V gives CDR1 SNHLY, CDR2 FYNNEI. The CDR3 has 15 amino acids. Trimming took 5 bases from V and 0 from J; bases not matched to a gene: 3. CDR3 amino acids: CASSSGTSSYNEQFF. CDR3 nucleotide sequence: TGTGCCAGCAGTTCCGGGACTAGCTCCTACAATGAGCAGTTCTTC.

CDR3 sequence reads: CASSRTVTIGENTEAFF. CDR3 in DNA: TGTGCCAGCAGCCGAACGGTAACGATAGGGGAGAACACTGAAGCTTTCTTT. The V and J genes are TRBV7-8 and TRBJ1-1; the D gene is possibly TRBD1 (5 bases). The V end lost 5 bases, the J end lost 1 base, and 20 bases lay between the germline ends. This CDR3 contains 17 residues. CDR1 and CDR2 from the germline V gene are SGHVS and FQNEAQ.

The gene calls are TRBV3-1 (or the pseudogene TRBV3-2) and TRBJ1-2; weak D call: TRBD1 (6 bases). Trimming cost V 1 base and J 1 base, with 13 bases left between them. The CDR3 is made up of 16 amino acids. Germline CDR1 and CDR2: LGHDT and YNNKEL (reference sequence). CDR3 in DNA: TGTGCCAGCAGCCAAGGAGGATGGACAGATAACTATGGCTACACCTTC. Translation gives CASSQGGWTDNYGYTF.

This clone was seen a few times. The chain uses TRBV6-5 and TRBJ1-1; unclear D gene. The CDR3 contains 14 residues. The germline V gene encodes CDR1 MNHEY and CDR2 SVGAGI. V shed 6 bases and J shed 1 base, with 12 bases lying between them. The CDR3 sequence: CASRPPLSNTEAFF. CDR3 nucleotides: TGTGCCAGCAGACCTCCTCTATCGAACACTGAAGCTTTCTTT.

The chain combines TRBV5-1 with TRBJ1-4; D gene unclear. Germline assignment: CDR1 SGHRS and CDR2 YFSETQ. Trimming shortened V by 5 bases and J by 2 bases, and 16 bases separated the two germline ends. CDR3 length equals 16 residues. The CDR3 DNA follows: TGCGCCAGCAGGAGAACCGCATCTGTGACTAATGAAAAACTGTTTTTT. Its protein product is CASRRTASVTNEKLFF.

The chain combines TRBV7-9 with TRBJ2-1; 9 positions agree with TRBD1. The CDR3 is 15 residues long. CDR1 is SEHNR, CDR2 FQNEAQ, per germline (reference sequence). With V trimmed by 1 base and J by 6 bases, 4 bases remained unmatched. CDR3 loop: CASSLVGTGINEQFF. CDR3 nucleotide sequence: TGTGCCAGCAGCTTAGTAGGGACAGGGATCAATGAGCAGTTCTTC.

The V and J genes are TRBV27 and TRBJ2-3; TRBD2 aligns across 14 bases. Per the germline V gene, CDR1 is MNHEY and CDR2 is SMNVEV (reference sequence). V was clipped by 10 bases and J by 8 bases; unmatched bases: 8. There are 14 residues in the CDR3. The CDR3 is CAIRTSGGPVTQYF. CDR3 DNA sequence: TGTGCCATCCGGACTAGCGGGGGGCCGGTTACGCAGTATTTT.

The gene calls are TRBV27 and TRBJ1-2; D might be TRBD1 (6 bases). The ends were cut back, 8 bases at V and 7 bases at J, with 20 bases in the middle. This CDR3 comprises 14 residues. In germline, CDR1 is MNHEY, CDR2 SMNVEV (reference sequence). In DNA form, the CDR3 reads TGTGCCAGCGGCAACACGCACCCCAGGGGTGGCTACACCTTC. Amino acids: CASGNTHPRGGYTF.

The V and J genes are TRBV28 and TRBJ1-5; a weak D match, TRBD1 (6 bases). The CDR3 is made up of 15 amino acids. Looked up from germline, CDR1 is MDHEN and CDR2 is SYDVKM. Trimming cost V 3 bases and J 2 bases, with 11 bases left between them. CDR3 DNA sequence: TGTGCCAGCAGTTTGACAGGCGGCGGCAATCAGCCCCAGCATTTT. Translated: CASSLTGGGNQPQHF.

This chain links TRBV30 with TRBJ1-5; unclear D gene. The CDR3 is made up of 14 amino acids. Trimming left V 2 bases short and J 2 bases short, with 10 bases between. The germline CDR1 and CDR2 sequences are GTSNPN and SVGIG (reference sequence). CDR3 nucleotide sequence: TGTGCCTGGAGTCTCGGTGAGGGCAATCAGCCCCAGCATTTT. This encodes CAWSLGEGNQPQHF.

The chain combines TRBV28 with TRBJ2-1, with D possibly TRBD2 on 6 matching bases. CDR3 length equals 13 residues. Germline V CDR1 and CDR2: MDHEN, SYDVKM. Deletions cut 6 bases from V and 10 bases from J, with 16 bases between. Here the CDR3 DNA reads TGTGCCAGCAGCGGCGGGACCCCCGGGGAGCAGTTCTTC. This gives the protein CASSGGTPGEQFF. The full variable domain, completed using reference TRBV28 and TRBJ2-1, is DVKVTQSSRYLVKRTGEKVFLECVQDMDHENMFWYRQDPGLGLRLIYFSYDVKMKEKGDIPEGYSVSREKKERFSLILESASTNQTSMYLCASSGGTPGEQFFGPGTRLTVL.

The chain has TRBV4-2 and TRBJ1-1, with D possibly matching TRBD1 (5 bases). CDR1 LGHNA and CDR2 YNFKEQ come from the germline V gene. This CDR3 comprises 13 residues. Deletions cut 3 bases from V and 6 bases from J, with 11 bases between. The CDR3 sequence is CASSQAGIPEAFF. The CDR3 coding sequence is TGTGCCAGCAGCCAGGCAGGGATCCCTGAAGCTTTCTTT.

V gene TRBV5-1 combines with J gene TRBJ1-6; tentatively, D is TRBD1 (6 bases). The CDR3 runs 15 residues. With 0 bases removed from V and 10 bases from J, the gap between germline ends came to 14 bases. Germline V gene lookup returns CDR1 SGHRS and CDR2 YFSETQ. DNA for the CDR3: TGCGCCAGCAGCTTGGGAGGGGGTGAAGAATCACCCCTCCACTTT. Translated, it gives CASSLGGGEESPLHF. Looking up the rest from reference TRBV5-1 and TRBJ1-6 gives the full variable domain: KAGVTQTPRYLIKTRGQQVTLSCSPISGHRSVSWYQQTPGQGLQFLFEYFSETQRNKGNFPGRFSGRQFSNSRSEMNVSTLELGDSALYLCASSLGGGEESPLHFGNGTRLTVT.

V usage is TRBV7-9 and J usage is TRBJ2-1; D perhaps matches TRBD1 (6 bases). Germline V gene sequence: CDR1 SEHNR, CDR2 FQNEAQ (reference sequence). The CDR3 contains 14 residues. V was shortened by 5 bases and J by 9 bases, with 17 bases between the two germline ends. This CDR3 reads CASSPKGAGVEQFF. CDR3 sequence (DNA): TGTGCCAGCAGCCCCAAAGGGGCAGGGGTTGAGCAGTTCTTC.

The chain combines TRBV27 with TRBJ1-6; D is perhaps TRBD1 (5 bases). Germline CDR1 MNHEY, CDR2 SMNVEV (reference sequence). V lost 1 base to trimming and J lost 5 bases, with 21 bases between them. The CDR3 is 19 residues long. CDR3 region: CASSLFSPLRGDDNSPLHF. The CDR3 DNA follows: TGTGCCAGCAGTTTATTCTCCCCCCTCCGGGGGGACGATAATTCACCCCTCCACTTT.

The rearrangement joins TRBV3-1 (or the pseudogene TRBV3-2) to TRBJ1-2; weak D call: TRBD1 (6 bases). CDR1 and CDR2 from the germline V gene are LGHDT and YNNKEL (reference sequence). The CDR3 length is 13 residues. Trimming removed 4 bases from V and 6 bases from J, with 12 bases in between. The DNA for the CDR3 is TGTGCCAGCAGCCCTAGGGGGTTTGATGGCTACACCTTC. Residues: CASSPRGFDGYTF.

The chain uses TRBV19 and TRBJ2-2; 11 bases align to TRBD2. Germline V gene sequence: CDR1 LNHDA, CDR2 SQIVND (reference sequence). The CDR3 contains 20 residues. J was trimmed by 1 base and V by 3 bases; bases with no gene match: 13. In nucleotides, the CDR3 is TGTGCCAGTAGTATGGCCGGGGTCCGAACTAGCGGGGGGAACACCGGGGAGCTGTTTTTT. Its translation: CASSMAGVRTSGGNTGELFF.